This T cell receptor beta chain was recorded in a study of graft-versus-host responses after intestinal transplantation. Study-wide results and caveats: Allografts of patients with graft-donor T cell macrochimerism showed high graft-versus-host to host-versus-graft clone ratios.

The protocol was immunoSEQ multiplex PCR, while the TCRdb copy is restricted to in-frame clones and leaves out a portion. Here the sample spans 95,000 to 150,000 clones, over 80% being singletons. As for this clone: Its specificity is not known.

The source of this sequence is a human donor who received an intestinal transplant. Sequencing was performed on unstimulated CD4+ T cells sorted from spleen or lymph node cells, taken before intestinal transplant.

Written as DNA, the CDR3 is TGTGCCAGCAGTCCCGGGGATAGCAATCAGCCCCAGCATTTT. It translates to CASSPGDSNQPQHF. The rearrangement links TRBV28 to TRBJ1-5, with D unresolved. Germline V CDR1 and CDR2: MDHEN, SYDVKM. V shed 5 bases and J shed 0 bases, with 8 bases lying between them. The CDR3 is 14 amino acids.